The 19 T cell receptor beta chains given below trace back to one sample, sequenced in a study of OX40 agonist ivuxolimab in advanced cancers. Assay used: immunoSEQ multiplex PCR; TCRdb lists only in-frame clones, some missing. The sample has more than 20,000 clones, more than 65% seen once. This sample comprised CD4+ or CD8+ T cells sorted from blood, obtained in a trial of the OX40 agonist ivuxolimab. These receptors were collected from an adult with an advanced solid tumor such as melanoma, head and neck, liver or kidney cancer.

V gene TRBV27 combines with J gene TRBJ2-5; TRBD2 aligns across 9 bases. There are 14 residues in the CDR3. V dropped 9 bases and J dropped 5; count of bases not matched to a gene: 10. Germline lookup yields CDR1 MNHEY and CDR2 SMNVEV (reference sequence). The CDR3 coding sequence is TGTGCCAGTCGAGGCGGGGGGGCTTGGGAGACCCAGTACTTC. It codes for CASRGGGAWETQYF.

This clone appeared a few times. The chain employs TRBV9 and TRBJ1-1, with 8 bases aligning to TRBD1. Trimming took 0 bases from V and 10 from J; bases not matched to a gene: 8. CDR1 is SGDLS, CDR2 YYNGEE, per germline. The CDR3 loop spans 14 amino acids. The CDR3 DNA is TGTGCCAGCAGCGTAGCCGACAGGGGAAAGGTAGCTTTCTTT. Translating gives CASSVADRGKVAFF.

The V gene is TRBV9, the J gene TRBJ1-5, with D perhaps TRBD1 (5 bases). The CDR3 spans 16 residues. CDR1 is SGDLS and CDR2 is YYNGEE in the germline V gene. V lost 3 bases and J 0 bases, leaving 13 bases between the germline ends. CDR3 amino acids: CASSASRDGSNQPQHF. The DNA of the CDR3 is TGTGCCAGCAGCGCTTCCCGGGACGGTAGCAATCAGCCCCAGCATTTT.

The V call is TRBV20-1, the J call TRBJ2-3; D uncertain. This CDR3 comprises 11 residues. Trimming took 5 bases from V and 4 from J, leaving 7 bases between them. Germline CDR1 is DFQATT and CDR2 is SNEGSKA (reference sequence). CDR3 nucleotides: TGCAGTGCTGCTTCTTCAGATACGCAGTATTTT. Translating gives CSAASSDTQYF.

This sequence joins TRBV11-2 and TRBJ1-3; no firm D call. Trimming stripped 6 bases from V and 4 bases from J, with 7 bases between. The CDR3 extends over 12 amino acids. Germline V lookup: CDR1 SGHAT, CDR2 FQNNGV. CDR3 DNA: TGTGCCAGCAGTTCCTTGGGAAACACCATATATTTT. This encodes CASSSLGNTIYF.

The chain joins TRBV5-6 to TRBJ2-5; D remains unclear. V lost 3 bases and J lost 4, with 7 bases in between. The length of the CDR3 is 12 residues. Germline V gene sequence: CDR1 SGHDT, CDR2 YYEEEE. The CDR3 reads CASSSGSETQYF. CDR3 in DNA: TGTGCCAGCAGCTCAGGATCAGAGACCCAGTACTTC.

The chain couples TRBV7-2 to TRBJ1-2; 7 nucleotides agree with TRBD1. Per the germline V gene, CDR1 is SGHTA and CDR2 is FQGNSA. The V gene end was trimmed by 5 bases and the J gene end by 4 bases; junction bases not matched to a gene: 1. The CDR3 is 12 amino acids. DNA of the CDR3: TGTGCCAGCAGCCGGACAGGCTATGGCTACACCTTC. Protein: CASSRTGYGYTF.

This clone was counted between two and nine times. V usage is TRBV7-2 and J usage is TRBJ2-5; D uncertain. The CDR3 length is 14 residues. Germline lookup yields CDR1 SGHTA and CDR2 FQGNSA. Trimming pared 6 bases from V and 7 bases from J, leaving 18 bases between. The chain's CDR3 is CASSFGTAGATQYF. The CDR3 coding sequence is TGTGCCAGCAGTTTTGGAACAGCCGGAGCGACCCAGTACTTC.

The rearrangement links TRBV12-5 to TRBJ2-7, with no clear D. The CDR3 length is 12 residues. Germline V lookup: CDR1 LGHNT, CDR2 FRNRAP. V lost 6 bases and J 1 base, leaving 7 bases between the germline ends. The CDR3 DNA reads TGTGCTAGTGGCAGACTTTCCTACGAGCAGTACTTC. Encoded protein: CASGRLSYEQYF.

This sequence joins TRBV6-1 and TRBJ1-4; 7 bases are shared with TRBD1. V lost 4 bases and J lost 5; bases outside the gene matches: 7. Germline-derived CDR1 and CDR2 are MNHNS and SASEGT. The CDR3 sequence is 15 residues long. The CDR3 bases are TGTGCCAGCAGTGTGGACAGGTTCTCAAATGAAAAACTGTTTTTT. Its protein product is CASSVDRFSNEKLFF.

In its sample, this clone is medium-sized. V usage is TRBV23-1 and J usage is TRBJ2-2; 8 nucleotides match TRBD1. TRBV23-1 has ORF status, its function being uncertain. J gave up 5 bases and V 7 bases, and 9 bases lay outside the gene matches. CDR3 length: 15 amino acids. The CDR3 DNA sequence: TGCGCCAGCACAATTTCAGGGGGCTATACCGGGGAGCTGTTTTTT. Its translation is CASTISGGYTGELFF.

The J gene is TRBJ2-2, the V gene TRBV10-3; a weak D match, TRBD2 (5 bases). The germline gives CDR1 ENHRY, CDR2 SYGVKD. CDR3 length: 15 amino acids. V was cut by 4 bases and J by 5 bases, with 14 bases left in between. CDR3 nucleotides: TGTGCCATCAGTGCCGGGGTTCCGGGGACCGGGGAGCTGTTTTTT. It encodes CAISAGVPGTGELFF.

Comment on this clone: The sample carries other DNA sequences with the same CDR3. The chain carries TRBV9 and TRBJ2-5, with D hard to call. Trimming cost V 2 bases and J 5 bases, with 10 bases left between them. There are 13 residues in the CDR3. The V gene's germline CDR1 is SGDLS and CDR2 YYNGEE. The CDR3 sequence is CASSVAREETQYF. The CDR3 bases are TGTGCCAGCAGCGTCGCTAGAGAGGAGACCCAGTACTTC.

The chain combines TRBV7-9 with TRBJ2-2; D call uncertain. Trimming removed 2 bases at V and 1 base at J, with 5 bases between. This CDR3 has 14 residues. Germline V gives CDR1 SEHNR, CDR2 FQNEAQ (reference sequence). This chain's CDR3 is CASSLSGNTGELFF. CDR3 in DNA: TGTGCCAGCAGCTTATCAGGGAACACCGGGGAGCTGTTTTTT.

The gene calls are TRBV12-5 and TRBJ2-1; D is unclear. The V gene's germline CDR1 is LGHNT and CDR2 FRNRAP. CDR3 length equals 14 residues. The V and J ends lost 3 bases and 1 base respectively, with 7 bases between them. The CDR3: CASGLGTSYNEQFF. The CDR3 bases are TGTGCTAGTGGTTTAGGAACATCCTACAATGAGCAGTTCTTC. Full variable domain (rest looked up from reference TRBV12-5 and TRBJ2-1): DARVTQTPRHKVTEMGQEVTMRCQPILGHNTVFWYRQTMMQGLELLAYFRNRAPLDDSGMPKDRFSAEMPDATLATLKIQPSEPRDSAVYFCASGLGTSYNEQFFGPGTRLTVL.

This clone was detected a few times. This chain uses TRBV6-4 with TRBJ2-1, with TRBD2 identical over 8 bases. Germline V gene lookup returns CDR1 MRHNA and CDR2 SNTAGT. The V segment lost 6 bases and the J segment 2 bases; nucleotides outside the gene matches: 9. This CDR3 has 16 amino acids. The CDR3 nucleotides read TGTGCCAGCAGCCCTGACGGGGGGGTCCCCTACAATGAGCAGTTCTTC. It codes for CASSPDGGVPYNEQFF.

The genes are TRBV5-6 and TRBJ1-3; 8 bases map to TRBD1. Germline CDR1 and CDR2: SGHDT and YYEEEE. V gave up 3 bases and J gave up 4 bases; unmatched junction bases: 12. The CDR3 is made up of 17 amino acids. The chain's CDR3 is CASSSGGYRDRGNTIYF. The CDR3 region has the DNA TGTGCCAGCAGCTCAGGTGGCTACCGGGACAGGGGAAACACCATATATTTT.

The chain carries TRBV11-3 and TRBJ2-1; D is possibly TRBD1 or TRBD2 (6 bases each). The V end lost 0 bases, the J end lost 6 bases, and 9 bases lay between the germline ends. There are 14 residues in the CDR3. Germline-derived CDR1 and CDR2 are SGHNT and YENEEA. The CDR3: CASSLEGGFNEQFF. CDR3 in DNA: TGTGCCAGCAGCTTAGAGGGGGGCTTCAATGAGCAGTTCTTC. Full variable domain (rest looked up from reference TRBV11-3 and TRBJ2-1): EAGVVQSPRYKIIEKKQPVAFWCNPISGHNTLYWYLQNLGQGPELLIRYENEEAVDDSQLPKDRFSAERLKGVDSTLKIQPAELGDSAVYLCASSLEGGFNEQFFGPGTRLTVL.

This clone was seen more than once but under ten times. This chain links TRBV10-3 with TRBJ1-2, with D tentatively TRBD1 (6 bases). This CDR3 has 12 amino acids. V lost 10 bases and J 4 bases, leaving 13 bases between the germline ends. In germline, CDR1 is ENHRY, CDR2 SYGVKD. CDR3 region: CANYRESYGYTF. The CDR3 region has the DNA TGTGCCAATTACAGGGAATCCTATGGCTACACCTTC.